The present TCR beta chain was sequenced within a study of blood T cell repertoires in COVID-19. For the study at large: Sites across the United States, Italy and Spain contributed samples from acute and convalescent COVID-19. In each case, the material was cDNA or gDNA derived from T cells, B-cell-depleted T cells, or PBMCs.

Trimming removed 6 bases from V and 6 bases from J, with 15 bases in between. CDR3 length: 13 residues. In the original workflow: Nucleated cell number was recorded as an estimate derived from reference gene primer amplification. Assay: immunoSEQ multiplex PCR; the TCRdb copy retains only in-frame clones and omits some. V, J and clone size are those of that table, while D and trimming were read from the DNA. The repertoire holds 140,000 to 150,000 clones, with 80% to 90% as singletons. The V and J genes are TRBV12-3 or TRBV12-4 and TRBJ2-7, with D perhaps matching TRBD2 (5 bases). The receptor was derived from a human donor with acute or convalescent COVID-19. The donor label of this sample is uncertain. Sequenced: peripheral blood. The DNA of the CDR3 is TGTGCCAGCAGCCCCGGGGAATATCGCGAGCAGTACTTC. Amino acid sequence: CASSPGEYREQYF.